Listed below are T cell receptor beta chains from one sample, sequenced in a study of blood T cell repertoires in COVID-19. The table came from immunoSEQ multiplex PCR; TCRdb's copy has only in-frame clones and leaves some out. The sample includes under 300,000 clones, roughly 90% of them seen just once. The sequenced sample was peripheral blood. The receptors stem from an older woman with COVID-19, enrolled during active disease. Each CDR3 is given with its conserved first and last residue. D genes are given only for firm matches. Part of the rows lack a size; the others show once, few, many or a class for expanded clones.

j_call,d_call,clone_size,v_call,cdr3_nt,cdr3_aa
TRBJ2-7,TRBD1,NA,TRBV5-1,TGCGCCAGCAGCTCCGGACAGGGCCCCTACGAGCAGTACTTC,CASSSGQGPYEQYF
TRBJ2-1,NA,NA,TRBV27,TGTGCCAGCCGAACAGGGTCCTACAATGAGCAGTTCTTC,CASRTGSYNEQFF
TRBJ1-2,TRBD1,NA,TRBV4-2,TGTGCCAGCAGCCAATTGTTAGCGTTAACAGGGGGCGATGGCTACACCTTC,CASSQLLALTGGDGYTF
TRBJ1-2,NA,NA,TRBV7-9,TGTGCCAGCAGCTTAGGGGGACTAACAGGGAGCGGCAGTTATGGCTACACCTTC,CASSLGGLTGSGSYGYTF
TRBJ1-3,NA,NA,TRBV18,TGTGCCAGCTCACCCCTACCGAGCGGTCTATCCGACTCTGGAAACACCATATATTTT,CASSPLPSGLSDSGNTIYF
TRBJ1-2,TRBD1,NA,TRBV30,TGTGCCTGGAAGATGGTGGGACAGGGAGGCTACACCTTC,CAWKMVGQGGYTF
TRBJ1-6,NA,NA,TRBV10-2,TGCGCCAGCACTGGGCAGGATTCACCCCTCCACTTT,CASTGQDSPLHF
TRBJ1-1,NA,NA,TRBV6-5,TGTGCCAGCACCCCCCCCGCGGGGGGTAGGACTGAAGCTTTCTTT,CASTPPAGGRTEAFF
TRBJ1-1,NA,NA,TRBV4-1,TGCGCCAGCAGCCGAGCGGACTACACTGAAGCTTTCTTT,CASSRADYTEAFF
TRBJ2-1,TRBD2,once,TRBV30,TGTGCCTTTAGCGGGGGAGGGGTGAATGAGCAGTTCTTC,CAFSGGGVNEQFF
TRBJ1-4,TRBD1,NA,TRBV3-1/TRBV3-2,TGTGCCAGCAGCCGCACGGGACAGGGAGAAAAACTGTTTTTT,CASSRTGQGEKLFF
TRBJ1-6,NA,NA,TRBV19,TGTGCCAGTACTCAGGGGCTTAATCCCTCCTATAATTCACCCCTCCACTTT,CASTQGLNPSYNSPLHF
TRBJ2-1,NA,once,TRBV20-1,TGCAGTGCTAGAGGAGTGAATGAGCAGTTCTTC,CSARGVNEQFF
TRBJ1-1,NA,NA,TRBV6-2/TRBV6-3,TGTGCCAGCAGTTTTCGTGGGCTTTTGAACACTGAAGCTTTCTTT,CASSFRGLLNTEAFF
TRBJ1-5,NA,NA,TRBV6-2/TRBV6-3,TGTGCCAGCAGCCGAGACAGTAGCAATCAGCCCCAGCATTTT,CASSRDSSNQPQHF
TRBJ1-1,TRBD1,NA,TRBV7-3,TGTGCCAGCAGCTCGACAGGGGGCCAAGCTTTCTTT,CASSSTGGQAFF
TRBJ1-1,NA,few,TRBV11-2,TGTGCCAGCAGCTTTGCAGGTGAAGCTTTCTTT,CASSFAGEAFF
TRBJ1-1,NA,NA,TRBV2,TGTGCCAGCAGAGCAGGGTGGTACACTGAAGCTTTCTTT,CASRAGWYTEAFF
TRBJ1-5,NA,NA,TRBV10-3,TGTGCCATCAGAGGACAGATTAATCAGCCCCAGCATTTT,CAIRGQINQPQHF
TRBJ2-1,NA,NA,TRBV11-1,TGTGCCAGCAGCTTAAGCCCCGACAATGAGCAGTTCTTC,CASSLSPDNEQFF
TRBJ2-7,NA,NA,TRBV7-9,TGTGCCAGCAGCTACTCCTCCTACGAGCAGTACTTC,CASSYSSYEQYF
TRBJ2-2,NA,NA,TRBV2,TGTGCCAGCACCCTGGCTAGCTACACCGGGGAGCTGTTTTTT,CASTLASYTGELFF
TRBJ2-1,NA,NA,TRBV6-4,TGTGCCAGCAGTGACTGGGGCAGCCCCGCCAATGAGCAGTTCTTC,CASSDWGSPANEQFF
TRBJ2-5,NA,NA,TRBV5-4,TGTGCCAGCAGAGGGGGAACTCAAGAGACCCAGTACTTC,CASRGGTQETQYF
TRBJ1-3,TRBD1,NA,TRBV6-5,TGTGCCAGCAGTCGAGGACAGGTTTCGAACACCATATATTTT,CASSRGQVSNTIYF
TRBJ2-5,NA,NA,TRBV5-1,TGCGCCAGCAGCCCCGAGGCGGAGGGAGAGACCCAGTACTTC,CASSPEAEGETQYF
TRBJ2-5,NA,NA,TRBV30,TGTGCCTGGAGTGCAAGGGGTATAGGAGAGACCCAGTACTTC,CAWSARGIGETQYF
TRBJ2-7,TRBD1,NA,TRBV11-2,TGTGCCAGCAGCTCAGGAATCCCCGGGACAGGGGGGAGCTCCTACGAGCAGTACTTC,CASSSGIPGTGGSSYEQYF
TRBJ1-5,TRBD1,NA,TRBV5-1,TGCGCCAGCAGTCTTCTCGGGACAGGGGACCAGCCCCAGCATTTT,CASSLLGTGDQPQHF
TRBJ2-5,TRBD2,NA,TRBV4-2,TGTGCCAGCAGCCAAGGAGGGAGCGGGGGGGAAGTAGAGACCCAGTACTTC,CASSQGGSGGEVETQYF
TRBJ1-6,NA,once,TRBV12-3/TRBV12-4,TGTGCCAGCAGTTGGACTTATAATTCACCCCTCCACTTT,CASSWTYNSPLHF
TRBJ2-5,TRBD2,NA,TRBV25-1,TGTGCCAGCAGTGTCGGGGGGGGACTTGGAGAGACCCAGTACTTC,CASSVGGGLGETQYF
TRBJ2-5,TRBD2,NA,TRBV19,TGTGCCAGTAGCCGGACTAGCGGGGGCCAAGAGACCCAGTACTTC,CASSRTSGGQETQYF
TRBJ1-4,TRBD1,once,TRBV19,TGTGCCAGTCAGGGGGCTAATGAAAAACTGTTTTTT,CASQGANEKLFF
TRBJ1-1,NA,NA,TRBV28,TGTGCCAGCAGTTTAAGTACCGGGGGGCGAACTGAAGCTTTCTTT,CASSLSTGGRTEAFF
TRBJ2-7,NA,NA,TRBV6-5,TGTGCCAGCAGTAGACTTGACGAGCAGTACTTC,CASSRLDEQYF
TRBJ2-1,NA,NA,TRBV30,TGTGCCTGGAGTGTTGGTAGCAACTACAATGAGCAGTTCTTC,CAWSVGSNYNEQFF
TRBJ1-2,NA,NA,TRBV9,TGTGCCAGTACTAACAGGGACGGCTTCTATGGCTACACCTTC,CASTNRDGFYGYTF
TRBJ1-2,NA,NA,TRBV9,TGTGCCAGCAGCGCCCAAAGAGACAGGATAACTAACTATGGCTACACCTTC,CASSAQRDRITNYGYTF
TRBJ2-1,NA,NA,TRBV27,TGTGCCAGCAGGGGGATAGCGAGCGTCTACAATGAGCAGTTCTTC,CASRGIASVYNEQFF
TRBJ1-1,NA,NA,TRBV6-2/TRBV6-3,TGTGCCAGCAGTTACTCGCAGGGAAGAACTGAAGCTTTCTTT,CASSYSQGRTEAFF